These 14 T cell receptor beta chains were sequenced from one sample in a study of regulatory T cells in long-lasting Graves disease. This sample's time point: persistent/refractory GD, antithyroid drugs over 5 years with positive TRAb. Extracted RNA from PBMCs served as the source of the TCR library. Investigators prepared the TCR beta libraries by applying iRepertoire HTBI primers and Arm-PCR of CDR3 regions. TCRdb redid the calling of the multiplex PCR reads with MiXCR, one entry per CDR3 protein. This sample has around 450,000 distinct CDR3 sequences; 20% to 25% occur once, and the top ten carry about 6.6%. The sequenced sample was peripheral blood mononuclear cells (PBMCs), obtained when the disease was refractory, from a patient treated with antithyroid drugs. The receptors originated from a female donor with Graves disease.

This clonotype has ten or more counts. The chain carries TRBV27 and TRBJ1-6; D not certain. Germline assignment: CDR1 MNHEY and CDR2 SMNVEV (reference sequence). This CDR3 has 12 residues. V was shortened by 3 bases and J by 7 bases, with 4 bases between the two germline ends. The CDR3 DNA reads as TGTGCCAGCAGTTTTACAAATTCACCCCTCCACTTT. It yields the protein CASSFTNSPLHF.

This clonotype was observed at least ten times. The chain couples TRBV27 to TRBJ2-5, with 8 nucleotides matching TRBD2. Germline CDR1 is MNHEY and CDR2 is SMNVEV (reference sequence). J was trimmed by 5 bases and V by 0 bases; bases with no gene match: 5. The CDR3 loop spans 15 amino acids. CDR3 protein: CASSLSMAGGETQYF. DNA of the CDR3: TGTGCCAGCAGTTTATCGATGGCGGGAGGTGAGACCCAGTACTTC.

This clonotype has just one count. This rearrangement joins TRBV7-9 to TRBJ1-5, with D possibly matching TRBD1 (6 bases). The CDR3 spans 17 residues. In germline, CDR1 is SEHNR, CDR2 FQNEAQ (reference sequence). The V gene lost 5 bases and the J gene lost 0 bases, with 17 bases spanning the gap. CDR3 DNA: TGTGCCAGCAGCCTACAGGGCAGAGCTTATAGCAATCAGCCCCAGCATTTT. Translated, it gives CASSLQGRAYSNQPQHF. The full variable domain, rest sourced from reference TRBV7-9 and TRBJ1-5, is DTGVSQNPRHKITKRGQNVTFRCDPISEHNRLYWYRQTLGQGPEFLTYFQNEAQLEKSRLLSDRFSAERPKGSFSTLEIQRTEQGDSAMYLCASSLQGRAYSNQPQHFGDGTRLSIL.

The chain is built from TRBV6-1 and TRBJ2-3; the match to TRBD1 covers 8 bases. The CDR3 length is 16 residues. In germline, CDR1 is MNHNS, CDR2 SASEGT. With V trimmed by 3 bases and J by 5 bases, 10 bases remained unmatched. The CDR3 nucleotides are TGTGCCAGCAGTGACGGGACAGGAAATCGGCGAGATACGCAGTATTTT. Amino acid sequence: CASSDGTGNRRDTQYF.

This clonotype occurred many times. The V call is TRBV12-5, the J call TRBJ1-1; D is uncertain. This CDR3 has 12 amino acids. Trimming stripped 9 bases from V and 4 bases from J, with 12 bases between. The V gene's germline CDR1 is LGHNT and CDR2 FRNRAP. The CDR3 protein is CASADWGTEAFF. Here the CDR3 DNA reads TGTGCTAGCGCGGATTGGGGCACTGAAGCTTTCTTT.

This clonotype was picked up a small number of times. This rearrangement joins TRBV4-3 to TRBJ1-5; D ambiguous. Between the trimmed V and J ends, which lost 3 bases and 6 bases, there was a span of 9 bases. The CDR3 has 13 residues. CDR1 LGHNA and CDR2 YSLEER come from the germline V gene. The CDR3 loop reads CASSQRGGQPQHF. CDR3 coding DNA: TGCGCCAGCAGCCAGCGCGGAGGTCAGCCCCAGCATTTT.

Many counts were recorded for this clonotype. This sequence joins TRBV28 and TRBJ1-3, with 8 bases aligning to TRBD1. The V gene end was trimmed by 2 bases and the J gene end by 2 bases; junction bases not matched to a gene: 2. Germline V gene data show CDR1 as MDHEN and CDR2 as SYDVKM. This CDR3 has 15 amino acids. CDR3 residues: CASSLEDRAGNTIYF. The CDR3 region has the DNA TGTGCCAGCAGTTTAGAGGACAGGGCTGGAAACACCATATATTTT.

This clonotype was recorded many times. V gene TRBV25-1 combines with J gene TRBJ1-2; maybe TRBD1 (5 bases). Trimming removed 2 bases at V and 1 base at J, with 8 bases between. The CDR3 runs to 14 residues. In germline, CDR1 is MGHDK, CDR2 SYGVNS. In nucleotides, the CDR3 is TGTGCCAGCAGTGAAACAGGCTATAACTATGGCTACACCTTC. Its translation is CASSETGYNYGYTF.

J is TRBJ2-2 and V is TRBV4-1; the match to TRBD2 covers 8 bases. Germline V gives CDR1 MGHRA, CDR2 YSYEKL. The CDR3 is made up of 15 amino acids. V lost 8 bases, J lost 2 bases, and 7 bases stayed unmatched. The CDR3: CASRPGGQNTGELFF. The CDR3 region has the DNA TGCGCCAGCCGCCCGGGGGGGCAAAACACCGGGGAGCTGTTTTTT.

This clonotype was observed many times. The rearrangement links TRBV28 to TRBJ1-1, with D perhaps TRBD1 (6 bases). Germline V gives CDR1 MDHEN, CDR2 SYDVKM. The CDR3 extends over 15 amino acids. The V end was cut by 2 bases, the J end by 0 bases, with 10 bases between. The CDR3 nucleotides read TGTGCCAGCAGTTTAAGCACAGGGATGAACACTGAAGCTTTCTTT. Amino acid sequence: CASSLSTGMNTEAFF.

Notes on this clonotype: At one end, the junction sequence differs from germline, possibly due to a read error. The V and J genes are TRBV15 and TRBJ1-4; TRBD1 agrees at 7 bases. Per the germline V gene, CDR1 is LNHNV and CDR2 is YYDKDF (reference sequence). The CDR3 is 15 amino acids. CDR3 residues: CATSSETGINEKLLF. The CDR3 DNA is TGTGCCACCAGCTCCGAGACAGGGATTAATGAAAAACTGCTTTTT.

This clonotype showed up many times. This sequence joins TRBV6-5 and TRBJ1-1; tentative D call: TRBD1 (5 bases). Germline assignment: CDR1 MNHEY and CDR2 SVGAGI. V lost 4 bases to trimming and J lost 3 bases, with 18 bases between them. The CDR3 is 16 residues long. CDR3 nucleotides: TGTGCCAGCAGTTCCCCCGTGGGGGGAAGGGACACTGAAGCTTTCTTT. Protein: CASSSPVGGRDTEAFF.

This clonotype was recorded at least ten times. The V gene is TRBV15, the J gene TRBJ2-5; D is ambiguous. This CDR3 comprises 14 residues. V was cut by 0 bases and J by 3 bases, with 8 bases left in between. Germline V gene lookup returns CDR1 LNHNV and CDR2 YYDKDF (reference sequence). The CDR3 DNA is TGTGCCACCAGCAGAGAAGGTTGGGAAGAGACCCAGTACTTC. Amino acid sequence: CATSREGWEETQYF.

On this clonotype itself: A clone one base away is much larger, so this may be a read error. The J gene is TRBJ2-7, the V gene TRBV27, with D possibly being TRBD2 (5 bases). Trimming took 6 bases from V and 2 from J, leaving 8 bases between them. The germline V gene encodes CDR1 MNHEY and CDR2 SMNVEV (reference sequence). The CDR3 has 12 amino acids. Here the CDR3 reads CASSTGTYEQYF. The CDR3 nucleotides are TGTGCCAGCAGCACCGGGACCTACGAGCAGTACTTC.